This T cell receptor (beta chain) came from a study of T cell changes during pregnancy in multiple sclerosis. Trimming cost V 0 bases and J 0 bases; bases outside gene matches: 4. The CDR3 loop spans 17 amino acids. The germline CDR1 and CDR2 sequences are SGHNT and YYREEE (reference sequence). Sequencing was performed with immunoSEQ multiplex PCR; in TCRdb, only in-frame clones are kept and a portion is missing. Altogether tens of thousands of clones are present, more than 80% being singletons, with the ten largest covering around 1.2%. The receptor comes from a female donor with multiple sclerosis, enrolled in a pregnancy study. The input for sequencing was peripheral blood, taken before pregnancy. The V call is TRBV5-4, the J call TRBJ2-3; 10 bases fit TRBD2. The CDR3 is CASSLALAGASTDTQYF. The DNA of the CDR3 is TGTGCCAGCAGCTTGGCGCTAGCGGGGGCTAGCACAGATACGCAGTATTTT. The whole variable domain, remainder taken from reference TRBV5-4 and TRBJ2-3, is ETGVTQSPTHLIKTRGQQVTLRCSSQSGHNTVSWYQQALGQGPQFIFQYYREEENGRGNFPPRFSGLQFPNYSSELNVNALELDDSALYLCASSLALAGASTDTQYFGPGTRLTVL.